This TCR beta chain came from a study of T-cell memory formation after mild COVID-19. General study findings and limits: CD4+ contracting clones were mainly CM and EM; CD8+ ones, EMRA.

TCRdb recomputed calls from the 5' RACE reads with MiXCR, one row per CDR3 protein. The sample has fewer than 500,000 distinct CDR3 sequences, around 25% seen once. This clonotype was detected a few times. Antigen: not known. Trimming at V came to 2 bases and at J to 1 base, leaving 6 bases not matched to a gene. Germline V gives CDR1 LNHNV, CDR2 YYDKDF (reference sequence). The CDR3 extends over 17 amino acids. The sequence was obtained from an adult woman who had mild COVID-19 (a few samples of this study predate the infection). Cell type and time point are not known. The sequenced sample consisted of PBMCs or a T cell subset sorted from them (not recorded which). The rearrangement uses TRBV15 and TRBJ1-3, with TRBD1 matching 9 bases. CDR3 nucleotide sequence: TGTGCCACCAGCAGAAAAAGACAGGGGGATTCTGGAAACACCATATATTTT. Encoded protein: CATSRKRQGDSGNTIYF.